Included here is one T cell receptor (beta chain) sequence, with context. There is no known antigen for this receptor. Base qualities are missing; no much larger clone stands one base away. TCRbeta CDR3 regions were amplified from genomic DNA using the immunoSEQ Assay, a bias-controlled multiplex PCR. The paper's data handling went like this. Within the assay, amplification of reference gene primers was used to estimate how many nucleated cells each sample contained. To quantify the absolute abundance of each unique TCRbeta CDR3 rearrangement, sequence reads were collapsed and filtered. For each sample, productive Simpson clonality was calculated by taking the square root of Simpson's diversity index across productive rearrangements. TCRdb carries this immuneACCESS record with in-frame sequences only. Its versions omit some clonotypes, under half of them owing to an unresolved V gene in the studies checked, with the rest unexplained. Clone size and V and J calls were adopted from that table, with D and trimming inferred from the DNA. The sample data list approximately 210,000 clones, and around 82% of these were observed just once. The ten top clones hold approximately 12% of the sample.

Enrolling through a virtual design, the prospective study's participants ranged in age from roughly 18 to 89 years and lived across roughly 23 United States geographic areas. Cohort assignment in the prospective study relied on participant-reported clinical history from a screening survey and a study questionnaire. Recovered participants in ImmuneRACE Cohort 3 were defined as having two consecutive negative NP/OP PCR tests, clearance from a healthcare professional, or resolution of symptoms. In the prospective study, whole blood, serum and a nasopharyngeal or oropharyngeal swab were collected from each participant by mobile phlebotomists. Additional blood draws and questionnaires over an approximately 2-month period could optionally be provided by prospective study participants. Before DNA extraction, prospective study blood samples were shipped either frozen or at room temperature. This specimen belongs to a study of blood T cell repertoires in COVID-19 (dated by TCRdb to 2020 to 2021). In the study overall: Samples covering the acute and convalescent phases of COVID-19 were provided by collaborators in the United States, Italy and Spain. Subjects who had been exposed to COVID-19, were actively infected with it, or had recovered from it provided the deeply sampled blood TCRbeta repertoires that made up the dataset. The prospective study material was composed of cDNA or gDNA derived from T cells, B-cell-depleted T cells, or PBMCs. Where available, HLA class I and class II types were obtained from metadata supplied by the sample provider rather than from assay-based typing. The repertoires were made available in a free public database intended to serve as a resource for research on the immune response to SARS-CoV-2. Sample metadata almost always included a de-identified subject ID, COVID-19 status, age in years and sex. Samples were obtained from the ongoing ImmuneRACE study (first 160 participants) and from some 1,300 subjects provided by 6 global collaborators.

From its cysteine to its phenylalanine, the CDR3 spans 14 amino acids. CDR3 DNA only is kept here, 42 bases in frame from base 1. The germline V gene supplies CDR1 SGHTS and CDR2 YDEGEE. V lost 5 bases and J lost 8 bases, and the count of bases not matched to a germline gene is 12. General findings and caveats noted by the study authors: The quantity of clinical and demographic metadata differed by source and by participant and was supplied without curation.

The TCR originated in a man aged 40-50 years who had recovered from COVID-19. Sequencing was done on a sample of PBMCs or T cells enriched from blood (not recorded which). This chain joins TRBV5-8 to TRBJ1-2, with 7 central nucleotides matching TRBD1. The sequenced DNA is TGTGCCAGCAGTCTGCTGATCCAGGGGGTGGGCTACACCTTC. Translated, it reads CASSLLIQGVGYTF.